The clone carrying this T cell receptor (beta chain) showed up many times. The data originate from a study of T cell repertoires in cytomegalovirus infection. TCRdb analysed the reads with MiXCR anew, one entry per CDR3 protein. The sample shows tens of thousands of distinct CDR3 sequences, approximately 3.7% of them seen only once. V shed 1 base and J 0 bases; nucleotides not matched to a gene: 12. Germline V gene sequence: CDR1 SGHTA, CDR2 FQGNSA. This CDR3 has 20 amino acids. This chain connects TRBV7-2 to TRBJ2-3; 11 positions agree with TRBD2. This sequence originates from a human donor in good health (CMV status not recorded). Some clones in this sample may be carry-over from other donors' samples. Sample: PBMCs. CDR3 nucleotides: TGTGCCAGCAGCTTAGGGGTTAGCGGGGGGGCTCAAACTAGCACAGATACGCAGTATTTT. It encodes CASSLGVSGGAQTSTDTQYF.